The present entry profiles one T cell receptor beta chain with its context. This sample is part of a study of shared clonotypes between healthy human individuals. Here immunoSEQ multiplex PCR was the method, and the copy in TCRdb shows in-frame clones only, minus some. The table shows 2 million to 2.5 million clones, with approximately 96% occurring only once. The CDR3 loop spans 15 amino acids. CDR1 is MNHNS, CDR2 SASEGT, per germline. With V trimmed by 5 bases and J by 8 bases, 10 bases remained unmatched. The specimen was naive CD4+ T cells sorted from blood. This sample's subset: CD45RA+ positively selected. The sequence came from a man aged 18 to 29 in good health. V is TRBV6-1 and J is TRBJ1-2, with 11 positions matching TRBD1. CDR3 in amino acids: CASSPMGTGGLGYTF. For the CDR3, the DNA is TGTGCCAGCAGTCCAATGGGGACAGGGGGTTTGGGCTACACCTTC.